The 14 T cell receptor beta chains below all came from one sample that was sequenced in a study of cytomegalovirus exposure and HLA in healthy donors. The PCR contained 60 Vbeta and 13 Jbeta primers. Produced via immunoSEQ multiplex PCR; TCRdb's table is partial and in-frame only. This table holds about 180,000 clones, roughly 79% found once. Sequencing input: PBMCs. Receptors originate from a woman in her late teens or twenties in good health and CMV-seropositive.

This chain uses TRBV2 with TRBJ1-2, with TRBD1 matching over 10 bases. Germline lookup yields CDR1 SNHLY and CDR2 FYNNEI. V was clipped by 7 bases and J by 4 bases; unmatched bases: 6. The CDR3 is 14 amino acids. The CDR3 nucleotides read TGTGCCAGCAAGGGAAGGACAGGGGGCTATGGCTACACCTTC. Translating it yields CASKGRTGGYGYTF.

CDR3 DNA: TGTGCCAGCAGTTACCAGCGGGGGGGCCTTGAGACCCAGTACTTC. Its protein product is CASSYQRGGLETQYF. The chain has TRBV6-5 and TRBJ2-5; 10 bases align to TRBD2. The CDR3 runs 15 residues. The V and J ends lost 2 bases and 5 bases, in that order; junction bases with no gene match: 5. Germline V CDR1 and CDR2: MNHEY, SVGAGI.

The chain links TRBV10-3 to TRBJ1-6, with 9 bases matching TRBD1. V dropped 10 bases and J dropped 4; count of bases not matched to a gene: 11. The germline CDR1 and CDR2 sequences are ENHRY and SYGVKD. The CDR3 covers 16 residues. The CDR3 DNA is TGTGCCACTCAGGGAGGGGACAGGGCTTATAATTCACCCCTCCACTTT. Translation: CATQGGDRAYNSPLHF.

The chain couples TRBV9 to TRBJ1-2; D gene ambiguous. V lost 0 bases, J lost 6 bases, and 9 bases lay in between. This CDR3 spans 13 amino acids. Germline loops: CDR1 SGDLS, CDR2 YYNGEE. The CDR3: CASSVGQFDGYTF. CDR3 coding DNA: TGTGCCAGCAGCGTAGGGCAGTTTGATGGCTACACCTTC.

The J gene is TRBJ2-3, the V gene TRBV7-2; possible D gene TRBD1, 6 bases. The germline gives CDR1 SGHTA, CDR2 FQGNSA. V lost 7 bases to trimming and J lost 2 bases, with 13 bases between them. CDR3 length equals 14 residues. CDR3 bases: TGTGCCAGCAAGGTCAGGGGAGCCACAGATACGCAGTATTTT. As protein: CASKVRGATDTQYF.

This clone was detected only once. The genes are TRBV2 and TRBJ1-6; the match to TRBD1 covers 9 bases. Losses at the gene ends were 7 bases for V and 13 bases for J; bases not matched to a gene: 11. The CDR3 has 14 amino acids. CDR1 and CDR2 from the germline V gene are SNHLY and FYNNEI. The DNA for the CDR3 is TGTGCCAGCAAGGACAGGGGACGCCTTTCGCCCCTCCACTTT. Translating gives CASKDRGRLSPLHF.

The chain links TRBV5-1 to TRBJ1-1; D is unclear. The CDR3 has 16 amino acids. Germline CDR1 is SGHRS and CDR2 is YFSETQ. V was shortened by 3 bases and J by 0 bases, with 15 bases between the two germline ends. CDR3 sequence (DNA): TGCGCCAGCAGCTACGTCTACACGGGGATGAACACTGAAGCTTTCTTT. Protein product: CASSYVYTGMNTEAFF.

This clone appeared a single time. This chain uses TRBV9 with TRBJ1-4; TRBD1 aligns across 8 bases. The CDR3 extends over 18 amino acids. Germline V gene data show CDR1 as SGDLS and CDR2 as YYNGEE. V was pared by 0 bases and J by 2 bases, with 9 bases of the junction left unmatched. The CDR3 nucleotides read TGTGCCAGCAGCGTAGGGGGAGCAGGGGGCGCGACTAATGAAAAACTGTTTTTT. Residues: CASSVGGAGGATNEKLFF.

The chain employs TRBV18 and TRBJ1-1; 9 bases are shared with TRBD1. Germline CDR1 is KGHSH and CDR2 is LQKENI. The CDR3 extends over 14 amino acids. J was trimmed by 1 base and V by 8 bases; bases with no gene match: 5. The CDR3 protein is CASQGQGGNTEAFF. The CDR3 coding sequence is TGTGCCAGCCAGGGACAGGGAGGGAACACTGAAGCTTTCTTT.

This clone was picked up one time. This chain joins TRBV21-1 and TRBJ1-2; the DNA was not compared with TRBD1, the D call given in the table. TRBV21-1 is classified as a pseudogene. This CDR3 is built from 16 residues. Written as DNA, the CDR3 is TGTGCCAGCAGCAAAGAGGGACAGGATTGTGGCTATGGCTACACCTTC. This encodes CASSKEGQDCGYGYTF.

In its sample, this clone was seen a few times. The identical CDR3 is also encoded by other nucleotide sequences in the sample. The chain carries TRBV5-1 and TRBJ1-1, with D unresolved. CDR3 length: 13 residues. Germline V gene lookup returns CDR1 SGHRS and CDR2 YFSETQ. Trimming left V 4 bases short and J 1 base short, with 8 bases between. The CDR3 sequence is CASSSRGNTEAFF. The CDR3 DNA sequence: TGCGCCAGCAGCAGCCGGGGGAACACTGAAGCTTTCTTT.

This sequence joins TRBV14 and TRBJ2-5; 8 nucleotides line up with TRBD2. The germline gives CDR1 SGHDN, CDR2 FVKESK. The CDR3 covers 16 residues. Trimming took 0 bases from V and 5 from J; bases not matched to a gene: 8. The CDR3 sequence: CASSQDLAGTGETQYF. The CDR3 nucleotides read TGTGCCAGCAGCCAAGATTTAGCGGGGACGGGTGAGACCCAGTACTTC.

The rearrangement joins TRBV11-2 to TRBJ2-7; D may be TRBD1 (5 bases). Deletions cut 5 bases from V and 0 bases from J, with 14 bases between. The CDR3 totals 15 residues. The V gene's germline CDR1 is SGHAT and CDR2 FQNNGV. The chain's CDR3 is CASSTLRDSSYEQYF. In DNA, the CDR3 is TGTGCCAGCAGCACTCTAAGAGACAGCTCCTACGAGCAGTACTTC.

This clone was observed a few times. This chain links TRBV6-6 with TRBJ1-5; D gene ambiguous. The CDR3 runs 13 residues. V was cut by 10 bases and J by 7 bases, with 17 bases left in between. Per the germline V gene, CDR1 is MNHNY and CDR2 is SVGAGI (reference sequence). The CDR3 bases are TGTGCCAACTCAGACCGACTACTACAGCCCCAGCATTTT. Translated: CANSDRLLQPQHF.